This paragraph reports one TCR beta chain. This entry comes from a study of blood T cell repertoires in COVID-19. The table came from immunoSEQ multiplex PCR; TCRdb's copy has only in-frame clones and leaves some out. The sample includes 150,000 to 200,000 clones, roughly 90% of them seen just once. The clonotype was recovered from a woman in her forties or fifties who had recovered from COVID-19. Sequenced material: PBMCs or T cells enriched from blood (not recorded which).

Written as DNA, the CDR3 is TGCGCCAGCAGCTCCCGGGAAAACATTCAGTACTTC. This sequence encodes CASSSRENIQYF. The genes are TRBV5-1 and TRBJ2-4; D is undetermined. The V end was cut by 3 bases, the J end by 5 bases, with 6 bases between. The CDR3 loop spans 12 amino acids. Germline V CDR1 and CDR2: SGHRS, YFSETQ.